This T cell receptor (beta chain) was retrieved from a study of blood T cells in healthy people across ages. This clonotype was seen more than once but under ten times. The antigen remains undetermined. The study recruited healthy Caucasian donors from Russia who were aged roughly 6 to 90. The CDR3 extends over 13 amino acids. Germline CDR1 reads SQVTM; CDR2 reads ANQGSEA. Trimming left V 7 bases short and J 1 base short, with 14 bases between. Combining a sample-barcoded 5' primer with a J-beta primer mix, a second PCR ran for roughly 7 to 12 cycles. At least 2.5 million CDR3-containing paired-end reads were obtained per sample. TCRdb redid the calling of the 5' RACE reads with MiXCR, one entry per CDR3 protein. The sample carries about 580,000 distinct CDR3 sequences, around half recorded once. Study-wide results and caveats: Both higher diversity and more naive CD4+ cells marked long-lived donors when set against aged donors. Roughly linearly, TCR beta diversity per million T cells fell as age increased.

The receptor was isolated from a man older than 75 in good health. The sample comprised blood. V and J are TRBV29-1 and TRBJ2-7, with D perhaps given as TRBD1 or TRBD2 (5 bases each). The CDR3 DNA follows: TGCAGCGGCCTTAATGGGGGATCCTACGAGCAGTACTTC. It yields the protein CSGLNGGSYEQYF.